This T cell receptor beta chain emerged from a study of T cell responses to AZD1222 COVID-19 vaccine. Study-level results: The study found vaccine-associated CD4 TCRs spanning spike, dominant at 160-218 and 743-854.

This table comes from immunoSEQ multiplex PCR, and its TCRdb copy is limited to in-frame clones, with some not included. Of about 140,000 clones in the sample, around 91% were seen once. A remark on this clone: Antigen specificity is unknown.

V was shortened by 6 bases and J by 8 bases, with 17 bases between the two germline ends. The CDR3 loop spans 14 amino acids. Germline V CDR1 and CDR2: WNHNN, SYGVQD (reference sequence). The chain is built from TRBV10-1 and TRBJ2-4, with D possibly being TRBD2 (5 bases). This clonotype originated in an adult in good health. The sample consisted of peripheral blood, taken on day 0 of AZD1222 vaccination. As DNA, the CDR3 is TGCGCCAGCAGCCGTCTACCTGTCGGGGACATTCAGTACTTC. It is translated as CASSRLPVGDIQYF.